Here is one TCR beta chain with its context. The antigen is unknown. This entry belongs to a study of shared clonotypes between healthy human individuals. Notes on the study in general: In a few donors, around 5% of naive CD4 clonotypes appeared in common.

CD8 memory pooled CD45RO+ cells and CCR7-negative CD45RA+ TemRA cells. Sorted-subset replicate PCRs used 150 to 200 ng of genomic DNA. This amount corresponded to about 29,000 T cell genomes. The table came from immunoSEQ multiplex PCR; TCRdb's copy has only in-frame clones and leaves some out. This repertoire shows roughly 660,000 clones, around 91% found once; its top ten account for 30% to 35%. The source is a man between 18 and 35 years old in good health. Some clones in this sample may be carry-over from other donors' samples. Input material: memory CD8+ T cells from PBMCs. Subset given: CD45RO+ cells pooled with CCR7-negative TemRA cells.

Written as DNA, the CDR3 is TGTGCTAGTGGTTTACTACAGGGGGTGAACACTGAAGCTTTCTTT. Translated, it gives CASGLLQGVNTEAFF. The chain recombines TRBV12-5 with TRBJ1-1; TRBD1 matches at 8 bases. The junction had 3 bases not matched to a gene; V was cut back by 3 bases and J by 0 bases. Germline assignment: CDR1 LGHNT and CDR2 FRNRAP. The CDR3 consists of 15 residues.